This is a list of T cell receptor beta chains from one sample in a study of response to subunit inactivated influenza vaccine. TCRdb re-analysed the RT-PCR reads in MiXCR, keeping a single row per CDR3 protein. Of about 570,000 distinct CDR3 sequences listed, about an eighth were seen once; the top ten hold about 10%. Sequenced here: PBMCs from blood, sampled on the day of vaccination. The receptor source for this set is a man between 50 and 59 years old who received an inactivated influenza vaccine. Each CDR3 is given with its conserved first and last residue. D genes are given only for firm matches. Only some rows state a clone size, as once, few, many or a class for expanded clones.

j_gene: TRBJ2-7
v_gene: TRBV28
d_gene: NA
len: 11
abundance: few
CDR3aa: CASSPGVEQYF
CDR3nt: TGTGCCAGCAGTCCCGGCGTTGAGCAGTACTTC

j_gene: TRBJ2-3
v_gene: TRBV28
d_gene: NA
len: 16
abundance: few
CDR3aa: CASKSRGGGVTDTQYF
CDR3nt: TGTGCCAGCAAATCGCGGGGTGGCGGAGTCACAGATACGCAGTATTTT

j_gene: TRBJ1-2
v_gene: TRBV14
d_gene: TRBD1
len: 13
abundance: NA
CDR3aa: CASSQHGTDGYTF
CDR3nt: TGTGCCAGCAGCCAACACGGGACAGATGGCTACACCTTC

j_gene: TRBJ2-7
v_gene: TRBV13
d_gene: NA
len: 12
abundance: few
CDR3aa: CASSPAFRPQYF
CDR3nt: TGTGCCAGCAGCCCGGCGTTTAGGCCACAGTACTTC

j_gene: TRBJ2-3
v_gene: TRBV30
d_gene: NA
len: 13
abundance: once
CDR3aa: CAWSEASTDTQYF
CDR3nt: TGTGCCTGGAGTGAAGCTAGCACGGATACGCAGTATTTT

j_gene: TRBJ1-1
v_gene: TRBV29-1
d_gene: NA
len: 13
abundance: NA
CDR3aa: CSVVQRTYTEAFF
CDR3nt: TGCAGCGTTGTTCAGCGAACCTACACTGAAGCTTTCTTT

j_gene: TRBJ1-5
v_gene: TRBV29-1
d_gene: NA
len: 13
abundance: NA
CDR3aa: CSVQDNSNQPQHF
CDR3nt: TGCAGCGTTCAGGACAACAGCAATCAGCCCCAGCATTTT

j_gene: TRBJ2-1
v_gene: TRBV5-5
d_gene: NA
len: 12
abundance: few
CDR3aa: CASSLRHNEQFF
CDR3nt: TGTGCCAGCAGCTTAAGGCACAATGAGCAGTTCTTC

j_gene: TRBJ2-7
v_gene: TRBV28
d_gene: TRBD2
len: 13
abundance: few
CDR3aa: CASHGGRSYEQYF
CDR3nt: TGTGCCAGTCACGGGGGGAGATCGTACGAGCAGTACTTC

j_gene: TRBJ1-4
v_gene: TRBV10-3
d_gene: TRBD1
len: 17
abundance: few
CDR3aa: CAISETHGTGKYEKLFF
CDR3nt: TGTGCCATCAGTGAGACACACGGGACAGGGAAATATGAAAAACTGTTTTTT

j_gene: TRBJ2-1
v_gene: TRBV7-8
d_gene: TRBD1
len: 15
abundance: few
CDR3aa: CASSMDRGRPDEQFF
CDR3nt: TGTGCCAGCAGCATGGACAGGGGGCGCCCCGATGAGCAGTTCTTC

j_gene: TRBJ2-3
v_gene: TRBV4-3
d_gene: NA
len: 14
abundance: few
CDR3aa: CASSQTGGADTQYF
CDR3nt: TGCGCCAGCAGCCAAACAGGGGGGGCAGATACGCAGTATTTT

j_gene: TRBJ2-7
v_gene: TRBV28
d_gene: NA
len: 12
abundance: many
CDR3aa: CASSLPLGDEYF
CDR3nt: TGTGCCAGCAGTTTGCCCCTAGGGGACGAGTACTTC

j_gene: TRBJ2-1
v_gene: TRBV27
d_gene: TRBD2
len: 17
abundance: NA
CDR3aa: CASLRLAGVGRGGEQFF
CDR3nt: TGTGCCAGCCTAAGACTAGCGGGAGTTGGGCGGGGGGGTGAGCAGTTCTTC

j_gene: TRBJ1-6
v_gene: TRBV11-2
d_gene: NA
len: 15
abundance: few
CDR3aa: CASSLTGGRNSPLHF
CDR3nt: TGTGCCAGCAGCTTAACGGGGGGTCGTAATTCACCCCTCCACTTT

j_gene: TRBJ2-7
v_gene: TRBV7-9
d_gene: TRBD2
len: 15
abundance: NA
CDR3aa: CASSFLGLAGAEQYF
CDR3nt: TGTGCCAGCAGCTTTCTGGGACTAGCGGGAGCCGAGCAGTACTTC

j_gene: TRBJ2-3
v_gene: TRBV4-2
d_gene: NA
len: 16
abundance: few
CDR3aa: CASSQEARRSTDTQYF
CDR3nt: TGTGCCAGCAGCCAAGAAGCCCGACGGTCAACAGATACGCAGTATTTT

j_gene: TRBJ2-2
v_gene: TRBV19
d_gene: TRBD2
len: 14
abundance: few
CDR3aa: CASSSSGSVGELFF
CDR3nt: TGTGCCAGTAGCTCTAGCGGGAGTGTCGGGGAGCTGTTTTTT

j_gene: TRBJ1-5
v_gene: TRBV20-1
d_gene: NA
len: 18
abundance: few
CDR3aa: CSARPSSRGARSNQPQHF
CDR3nt: TGCAGTGCTAGACCCTCGAGTCGAGGGGCGCGGAGCAATCAGCCCCAGCATTTT

j_gene: TRBJ2-7
v_gene: TRBV12-3/TRBV12-4
d_gene: NA
len: 12
abundance: few
CDR3aa: CASSSRRLEQYF
CDR3nt: TGTGCCAGCAGTTCGAGGCGGCTCGAGCAGTACTTC

j_gene: TRBJ2-7
v_gene: TRBV11-2
d_gene: NA
len: 14
abundance: NA
CDR3aa: CASSLWGKDYEQYF
CDR3nt: TGTGCCAGCAGCTTATGGGGGAAGGACTACGAGCAGTACTTC

j_gene: TRBJ2-7
v_gene: TRBV28
d_gene: NA
len: 17
abundance: NA
CDR3aa: CASSFVGVRVSAYEQYF
CDR3nt: TGTGCCAGCAGTTTTGTCGGGGTACGGGTATCGGCCTACGAGCAGTACTTC

j_gene: TRBJ2-7
v_gene: TRBV5-1
d_gene: NA
len: 13
abundance: many
CDR3aa: CASSLGEGRPQYF
CDR3nt: TGCGCCAGCAGCTTGGGTGAGGGCCGCCCCCAGTACTTC

j_gene: TRBJ2-3
v_gene: TRBV7-9
d_gene: NA
len: 16
abundance: few
CDR3aa: CASSLEAGPGTDTQYF
CDR3nt: TGTGCCAGCAGCTTAGAGGCGGGGCCTGGCACAGATACGCAGTATTTT

j_gene: TRBJ2-1
v_gene: TRBV5-6
d_gene: TRBD2
len: 15
abundance: NA
CDR3aa: CASSFSLAVYNEQFF
CDR3nt: TGTGCCAGCAGCTTTAGCCTAGCGGTCTACAATGAGCAGTTCTTC

j_gene: TRBJ2-1
v_gene: TRBV5-1
d_gene: TRBD2
len: 16
abundance: few
CDR3aa: CASRGGGTSAGNEQFF
CDR3nt: TGCGCCAGCAGGGGGGGTGGGACTAGCGCTGGGAATGAGCAGTTCTTC

j_gene: TRBJ2-5
v_gene: TRBV24-1
d_gene: TRBD1
len: 15
abundance: few
CDR3aa: CATSDIQGAGETQYF
CDR3nt: TGTGCCACCAGTGATATCCAGGGGGCGGGAGAGACCCAGTACTTC

j_gene: TRBJ2-5
v_gene: TRBV9
d_gene: TRBD2
len: 14
abundance: few
CDR3aa: CASSVEETSHRQYF
CDR3nt: TGTGCCAGCAGCGTAGAGGAGACTAGCCACCGCCAGTACTTC

j_gene: TRBJ2-1
v_gene: TRBV5-4
d_gene: TRBD2
len: 16
abundance: NA
CDR3aa: CASSSFSGSIYNEQFF
CDR3nt: TGTGCCAGCAGCTCCTTTAGCGGGAGTATCTACAATGAGCAGTTCTTC

j_gene: TRBJ2-7
v_gene: TRBV28
d_gene: NA
len: 14
abundance: few
CDR3aa: CASKNRLGLYEQYF
CDR3nt: TGTGCCAGCAAAAACAGGTTGGGGTTATACGAGCAGTACTTC

j_gene: TRBJ2-2
v_gene: TRBV4-3
d_gene: NA
len: 14
abundance: many
CDR3aa: CASSQEATTGELFF
CDR3nt: TGCGCCAGCAGCCAAGAAGCGACAACCGGGGAGCTGTTTTTT

j_gene: TRBJ2-6
v_gene: TRBV10-3
d_gene: TRBD1
len: 17
abundance: few
CDR3aa: CAISAGDRGSGANVLTF
CDR3nt: TGTGCCATCAGTGCGGGGGACAGGGGGTCAGGGGCCAACGTCCTGACTTTC

j_gene: TRBJ1-2
v_gene: TRBV12-3/TRBV12-4
d_gene: NA
len: 13
abundance: NA
CDR3aa: CASSLMPHQGYTF
CDR3nt: TGTGCCAGCAGTTTAATGCCACACCAGGGCTACACCTTC

j_gene: TRBJ2-5
v_gene: TRBV20-1
d_gene: TRBD2
len: 15
abundance: NA
CDR3aa: CSARDSTSGKETQYF
CDR3nt: TGCAGTGCTAGAGATTCAACTAGCGGAAAAGAGACCCAGTACTTC

j_gene: TRBJ2-3
v_gene: TRBV5-1
d_gene: TRBD2
len: 20
abundance: NA
CDR3aa: CASSAHSGVMELAGTDTQYF
CDR3nt: TGCGCCAGCAGCGCCCACAGTGGAGTAATGGAACTAGCGGGGACAGATACGCAGTATTTT

j_gene: TRBJ1-2
v_gene: TRBV5-1
d_gene: TRBD1
len: 18
abundance: many
CDR3aa: CASSPRGGQTRDGYGYTF
CDR3nt: TGCGCCAGCAGCCCCCGAGGGGGACAGACCAGAGATGGCTATGGCTACACCTTC

j_gene: TRBJ2-3
v_gene: TRBV27
d_gene: TRBD1
len: 14
abundance: NA
CDR3aa: CASSGQVLTDTQYF
CDR3nt: TGTGCCAGCAGTGGACAGGTACTCACAGATACGCAGTATTTT

j_gene: TRBJ2-1
v_gene: TRBV9
d_gene: TRBD1
len: 15
abundance: few
CDR3aa: CASSVRGTEYNEQFF
CDR3nt: TGTGCCAGCAGCGTAAGGGGGACAGAGTACAATGAGCAGTTCTTC

j_gene: TRBJ1-2
v_gene: TRBV12-3/TRBV12-4
d_gene: NA
len: 15
abundance: NA
CDR3aa: CASSFEQASGYGYTF
CDR3nt: TGTGCCAGCAGTTTCGAACAGGCGTCCGGCTATGGCTACACCTTC

j_gene: TRBJ1-1
v_gene: TRBV5-1
d_gene: NA
len: 14
abundance: many
CDR3aa: CASSPGGYGTEAFF
CDR3nt: TGCGCCAGCAGCCCCGGGGGCTACGGCACTGAAGCTTTCTTT

j_gene: TRBJ2-5
v_gene: TRBV29-1
d_gene: NA
len: 15
abundance: few
CDR3aa: CSVEGRLEAFETQYF
CDR3nt: TGCAGCGTTGAAGGGAGACTGGAAGCCTTTGAGACCCAGTACTTC

j_gene: TRBJ1-6
v_gene: TRBV9
d_gene: NA
len: 15
abundance: few
CDR3aa: CASSASTARNSPLHF
CDR3nt: TGTGCCAGCAGCGCCTCGACGGCGAGGAATTCACCCCTCCACTTT